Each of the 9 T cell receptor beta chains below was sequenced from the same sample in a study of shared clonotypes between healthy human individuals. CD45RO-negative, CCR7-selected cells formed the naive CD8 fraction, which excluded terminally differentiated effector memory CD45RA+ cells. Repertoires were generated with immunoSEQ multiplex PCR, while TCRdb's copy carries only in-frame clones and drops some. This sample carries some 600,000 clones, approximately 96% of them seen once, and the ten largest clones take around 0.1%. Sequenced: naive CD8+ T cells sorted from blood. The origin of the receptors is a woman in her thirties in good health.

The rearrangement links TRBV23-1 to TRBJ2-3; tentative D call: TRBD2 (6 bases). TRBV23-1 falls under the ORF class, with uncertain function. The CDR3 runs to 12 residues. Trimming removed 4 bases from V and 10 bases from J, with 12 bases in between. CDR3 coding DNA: TGCGCCAGCAGTCCGCGGGGTATTCCGCAGTATTTT. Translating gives CASSPRGIPQYF.

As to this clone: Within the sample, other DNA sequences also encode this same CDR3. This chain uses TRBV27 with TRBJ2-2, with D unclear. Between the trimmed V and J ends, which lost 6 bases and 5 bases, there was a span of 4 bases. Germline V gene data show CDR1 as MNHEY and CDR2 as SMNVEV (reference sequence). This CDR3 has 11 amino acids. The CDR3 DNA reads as TGTGCCAGCAGCGGGACCGGGGAGCTGTTTTTT. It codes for CASSGTGELFF.

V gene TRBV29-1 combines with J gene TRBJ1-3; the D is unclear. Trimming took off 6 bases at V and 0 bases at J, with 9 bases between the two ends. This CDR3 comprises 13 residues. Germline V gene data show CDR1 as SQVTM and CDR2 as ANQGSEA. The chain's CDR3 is CSVYGSSGNTIYF. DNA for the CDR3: TGCAGCGTCTACGGTAGCTCTGGAAACACCATATATTTT. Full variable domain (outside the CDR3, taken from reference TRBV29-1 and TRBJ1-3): SAVISQKPSRDICQRGTSLTIQCQVDSQVTMMFWYRQQPGQSLTLIATANQGSEATYESGFVIDKFPISRPNLTFSTLTVSNMSPEDSSIYLCSVYGSSGNTIYFGEGSWLTVV.

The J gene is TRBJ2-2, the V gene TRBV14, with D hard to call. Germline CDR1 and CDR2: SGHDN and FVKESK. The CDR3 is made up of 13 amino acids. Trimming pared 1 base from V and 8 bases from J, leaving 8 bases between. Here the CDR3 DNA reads TGTGCCAGCAGCCAAGCGTTAGTAGGGGAGCTGTTTTTT. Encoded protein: CASSQALVGELFF.

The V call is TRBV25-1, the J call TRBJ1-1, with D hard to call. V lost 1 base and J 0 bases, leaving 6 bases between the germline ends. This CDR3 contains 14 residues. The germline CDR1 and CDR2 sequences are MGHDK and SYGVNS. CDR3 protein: CASSEFGMNTEAFF. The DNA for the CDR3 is TGTGCCAGCAGTGAATTTGGGATGAACACTGAAGCTTTCTTT.

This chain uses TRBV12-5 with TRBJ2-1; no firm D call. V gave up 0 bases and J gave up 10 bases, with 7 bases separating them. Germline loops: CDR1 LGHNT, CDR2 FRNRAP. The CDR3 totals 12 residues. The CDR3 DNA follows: TGTGCTAGTGGTTTGGTACCCAGCGAGCAGTTCTTC. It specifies CASGLVPSEQFF.

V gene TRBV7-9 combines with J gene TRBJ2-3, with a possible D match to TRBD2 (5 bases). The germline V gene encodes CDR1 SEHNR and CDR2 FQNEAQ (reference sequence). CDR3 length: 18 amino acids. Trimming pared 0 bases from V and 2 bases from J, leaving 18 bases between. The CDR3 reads CASSLALRRAFPTDTQYF. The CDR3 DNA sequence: TGTGCCAGCAGCTTAGCGCTGAGGCGGGCATTCCCCACAGATACGCAGTATTTT.

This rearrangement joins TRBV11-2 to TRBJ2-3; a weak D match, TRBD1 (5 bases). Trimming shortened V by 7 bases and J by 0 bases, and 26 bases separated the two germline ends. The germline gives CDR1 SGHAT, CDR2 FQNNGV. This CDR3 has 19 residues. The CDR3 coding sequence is TGTGCCAGCAATCCTTACCCCCGACCTCAGGGATGGAGCACAGATACGCAGTATTTT. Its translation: CASNPYPRPQGWSTDTQYF.

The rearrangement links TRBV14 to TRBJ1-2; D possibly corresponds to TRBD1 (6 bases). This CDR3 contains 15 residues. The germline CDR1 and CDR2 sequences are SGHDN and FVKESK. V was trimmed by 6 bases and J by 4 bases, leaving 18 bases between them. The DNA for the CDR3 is TGTGCCAGCAGTCGAGACAGGACGTCTGGCTATGGCTACACCTTC. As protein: CASSRDRTSGYGYTF.